The clone carrying this T cell receptor beta chain was detected a few times. Assay: immunoSEQ multiplex PCR; the TCRdb copy retains only in-frame clones and omits some. The sample holds around 70,000 clones, around 81% seen once. The sample comes from a study of radiotherapy plus CTLA-4 blockade in lung cancer. Study information: There were objective responses in 18% of patients, and around 32% had disease control.

Patients with chemo-refractory metastatic non-small-cell lung cancer received focal radiation plus CTLA-4 blockade with ipilimumab. This clonotype originated in a human donor with non-small cell lung cancer who had a partial response to radiotherapy plus ipilimumab. The sequencing here drew on peripheral blood, taken from a patient treated with radiotherapy plus ipilimumab.

This CDR3 is CASSPSGDDYEQYF. In DNA form, the CDR3 reads TGCGCCAGCAGCCCTTCAGGGGATGACTACGAGCAGTACTTC. The chain recombines TRBV5-1 with TRBJ2-7; a weak D match, TRBD1 (6 bases). V gave up 4 bases and J gave up 3 bases, with 14 bases separating them. The length of the CDR3 is 14 residues. The germline gives CDR1 SGHRS, CDR2 YFSETQ.